These T cell receptor beta chains were read from a single sample in a study of blood T cell repertoires in COVID-19. Assay: immunoSEQ multiplex PCR; the TCRdb copy retains only in-frame clones and omits some. The sample has 95,000 to 150,000 clones; 60% to 85% are singletons. The specimen was peripheral blood. Every receptor here comes from a human donor with acute or convalescent COVID-19. The donor label of this sample is uncertain. Both conserved end residues are part of each CDR3. A D gene is named only where the DNA matches it firmly. The size entry is marked missing in some rows and otherwise reads once, few, many or a size class.

size: few; V: TRBV4-1; D: TRBD1; J: TRBJ2-7; DNA: TGCGCCAGCAGCCAGATGCCGACAGGGTACTACGAGCAGTACTTC; CDR3: CASSQMPTGYYEQYF
size: NA; V: TRBV6-5; D: NA; J: TRBJ1-6; DNA: TGTGCCAGCACCCGGGGAACGGATTCACCCCTCCACTTT; CDR3: CASTRGTDSPLHF
size: NA; V: TRBV11-3; D: TRBD1; J: TRBJ2-1; DNA: TGTGCCAGCAGCTTGGACAGGGATGGAAATGAGCAGTTCTTC; CDR3: CASSLDRDGNEQFF
size: few; V: TRBV5-6; D: NA; J: TRBJ1-2; DNA: TGTGCCAGCAGCTTTCGGACACAAAATAACTATGGCTACACCTTC; CDR3: CASSFRTQNNYGYTF
size: NA; V: TRBV6-6; D: NA; J: TRBJ2-5; DNA: TGTGCCAGCAGGTCGCAGGAGACCCAGTACTTC; CDR3: CASRSQETQYF
size: NA; V: TRBV7-8; D: TRBD1; J: TRBJ2-4; DNA: TGTGCCAGCAGCTTTCGAGACAGGGGAAGTATGAACATTCAGTACTTC; CDR3: CASSFRDRGSMNIQYF
size: few; V: TRBV7-8; D: TRBD1; J: TRBJ1-1; DNA: TGTGCCAGCAGCCCAGGGACAGGGTCGGGCACTGAAGCTTTCTTT; CDR3: CASSPGTGSGTEAFF
size: NA; V: TRBV24-1; D: NA; J: TRBJ2-2; DNA: TGTGCCACCAGTGACCCCCTTGGGGCAGGGCGGACCGCGAACACCGGGGAGCTGTTTTTT; CDR3: CATSDPLGAGRTANTGELFF
size: NA; V: TRBV7-9; D: TRBD2; J: TRBJ2-7; DNA: TGTGCCAGCAGCTTAGCCGGACTAGCTATGTCCTACGAGCAGTACTTC; CDR3: CASSLAGLAMSYEQYF
size: once; V: TRBV3-1/TRBV3-2; D: TRBD1; J: TRBJ2-5; DNA: TGTGCCAGCAGCCAAGATCGGACAGGGGGCTTCAGGGAGACCCAGTACTTC; CDR3: CASSQDRTGGFRETQYF
size: NA; V: TRBV3-1/TRBV3-2; D: NA; J: TRBJ1-1; DNA: TGTGCCAGCAGCCGCAGGGGAGAGAGCACTGAAGCTTTCTTT; CDR3: CASSRRGESTEAFF
size: few; V: TRBV7-3; D: TRBD2; J: TRBJ2-1; DNA: TGTGCCAGCAGCCTCGGGAGGGGCTATGAGCAGTTCTTC; CDR3: CASSLGRGYEQFF
size: NA; V: TRBV6-5; D: TRBD1; J: TRBJ2-7; DNA: TGTGCCAGCAGTCCGGGACAGGGCGGCTACGAGCAGTACTTC; CDR3: CASSPGQGGYEQYF
size: NA; V: TRBV24-1; D: TRBD1; J: TRBJ1-2; DNA: TGTGCCACCAGTGATCCCCGGACAGGCTTCTATGGCTACACCTTC; CDR3: CATSDPRTGFYGYTF
size: NA; V: TRBV5-1; D: NA; J: TRBJ2-5; DNA: TGCGCCAGCAGCTCCCAACAAGAGACCCAGTACTTC; CDR3: CASSSQQETQYF
size: NA; V: TRBV18; D: TRBD2; J: TRBJ2-3; DNA: TGTGCCAGCTCACCGCTGACCCGCGGGGGGGGCACAGATACGCAGTATTTT; CDR3: CASSPLTRGGGTDTQYF
size: NA; V: TRBV3-1/TRBV3-2; D: TRBD2; J: TRBJ2-3; DNA: TGTGCCAGCAGCCACCGGGGGGGCTCAGATACGCAGTATTTT; CDR3: CASSHRGGSDTQYF
size: NA; V: TRBV12-3/TRBV12-4; D: TRBD2; J: TRBJ2-4; DNA: TGTGCCAGCAGTTTGGGGGGGATGAACATTCAGTACTTC; CDR3: CASSLGGMNIQYF
size: once; V: TRBV3-1/TRBV3-2; D: TRBD1; J: TRBJ1-6; DNA: TGTGCCAGCAGCCAAGGGGACAGAAGTAATTCACCCCTCCACTTT; CDR3: CASSQGDRSNSPLHF
size: few; V: TRBV28; D: NA; J: TRBJ2-5; DNA: TGTGCCAGCAGTTTCGTGAAGTCGGGTGGATCGGAGACCCAGTACTTC; CDR3: CASSFVKSGGSETQYF
size: once; V: TRBV5-1; D: TRBD2; J: TRBJ2-1; DNA: TGCGCCAGCAGCTCAACCGGGGGGGCGAATGAGCAGTTCTTC; CDR3: CASSSTGGANEQFF
size: NA; V: TRBV28; D: NA; J: TRBJ2-1; DNA: TGTGCCAGCAGGCCCGGGGGGCCCCTTTACAATGAGCAGTTCTTC; CDR3: CASRPGGPLYNEQFF
size: many; V: TRBV6-5; D: NA; J: TRBJ1-6; DNA: TGTGCCAGCAGTCCGTACCAAGCAAATAATTCACCCCTCCACTTT; CDR3: CASSPYQANNSPLHF
size: few; V: TRBV30; D: NA; J: TRBJ1-5; DNA: TGTGCCTGGAGTGCGACAGGAAATAATCAGCCCCAGCATTTT; CDR3: CAWSATGNNQPQHF
size: NA; V: TRBV6-5; D: NA; J: TRBJ2-3; DNA: TGTGCCAGCAGTTACACAGGGATAGATACAGATACGCAGTATTTT; CDR3: CASSYTGIDTDTQYF
size: NA; V: TRBV10-3; D: TRBD2; J: TRBJ2-3; DNA: TGTGCCATCAGTCGGCGGGATGCGGGGGAAACCACAGATACGCAGTATTTT; CDR3: CAISRRDAGETTDTQYF
size: many; V: TRBV5-6; D: TRBD1; J: TRBJ1-5; DNA: TGTGCCAGCAGCTGGGGACAGGGGGCAAGCAATCAGCCCCAGCATTTT; CDR3: CASSWGQGASNQPQHF
size: NA; V: TRBV5-1; D: TRBD1; J: TRBJ1-6; DNA: TGCGCCAGCAGCTCACCGGGACAGGGGTCTTCACCCCTCCACTTT; CDR3: CASSSPGQGSSPLHF
size: NA; V: TRBV5-5; D: NA; J: TRBJ1-1; DNA: TGTGCCAGCAGCTTGGGGGCAGGGTCCTTCACTGAAGCTTTCTTT; CDR3: CASSLGAGSFTEAFF
size: NA; V: TRBV27; D: TRBD2; J: TRBJ2-1; DNA: TGTGCCACCAGTGATAGCGGGGGGGGGTCTTACAATGAGCAGTTCTTC; CDR3: CATSDSGGGSYNEQFF
size: NA; V: TRBV3-1/TRBV3-2; D: NA; J: TRBJ1-3; DNA: TGTGCCAGCAGCCGCCTTAGCCAGGGCTCTGGAAACACCATATATTTT; CDR3: CASSRLSQGSGNTIYF
size: NA; V: TRBV30; D: NA; J: TRBJ2-7; DNA: TGTGCCTGCTCCGGGCCCCGGTTGCGGGGAGAGCAGTACTTC; CDR3: CACSGPRLRGEQYF
size: NA; V: TRBV5-6; D: TRBD1; J: TRBJ2-2; DNA: TGTGCCAGCAGCGTGGGGACAGGGGGCACCGGGGAGCTGTTTTTT; CDR3: CASSVGTGGTGELFF
size: few; V: TRBV7-9; D: TRBD2; J: TRBJ2-3; DNA: TGTGCCAGCAGCTTAGCGACTAGCGGGGGTTTCACAGATACGCAGTATTTT; CDR3: CASSLATSGGFTDTQYF
size: NA; V: TRBV5-5; D: NA; J: TRBJ2-1; DNA: TGTGCCAGCAGCTTGGGGCGGGGGCGCTACAATGAGCAGTTCTTC; CDR3: CASSLGRGRYNEQFF
size: NA; V: TRBV5-1; D: TRBD1; J: TRBJ1-4; DNA: TGCGCCAGCAGCTCGGGACAGAGCCTGGGAGAAAAACTGTTTTTT; CDR3: CASSSGQSLGEKLFF
size: once; V: TRBV5-1; D: TRBD2; J: TRBJ2-1; DNA: TGCGCCACTTCGGCGGGACTAGCGGGGGGGAACCGGGGCAATGAGCAGTTCTTC; CDR3: CATSAGLAGGNRGNEQFF
size: NA; V: TRBV7-2; D: NA; J: TRBJ2-1; DNA: TGTGCCAGCAGCTTAGAGGCTACACTAAGGGGTGAGCAGTTCTTC; CDR3: CASSLEATLRGEQFF
size: NA; V: TRBV5-1; D: TRBD2; J: TRBJ2-2; DNA: TGCGCCAGCAGCTCCAGGGAGGGTAGAACCGGGGAGCTGTTTTTT; CDR3: CASSSREGRTGELFF
size: NA; V: TRBV6-5; D: NA; J: TRBJ2-5; DNA: TGTGCCAGCAGGGACAATAAAGGAGGGCCCTCGACCCAGTACTTC; CDR3: CASRDNKGGPSTQYF
size: few; V: TRBV5-1; D: TRBD1; J: TRBJ1-1; DNA: TGCGCCAGCAGCCTCGGACAGGGTAGAACTGAAGCTTTCTTT; CDR3: CASSLGQGRTEAFF
size: once; V: TRBV3-1/TRBV3-2; D: TRBD2; J: TRBJ2-3; DNA: TGTGCCAGCAGCCACTTGCGGGGGGGCGTTGTTGGCACAGATACGCAGTATTTT; CDR3: CASSHLRGGVVGTDTQYF
size: NA; V: TRBV6-5; D: TRBD1; J: TRBJ1-2; DNA: TGTGCCAGCAGTTTACCGACAGGGGAACCTAACTATGGCTACACCTTC; CDR3: CASSLPTGEPNYGYTF
size: NA; V: TRBV7-8; D: TRBD2; J: TRBJ2-3; DNA: TGTGCCAGCAGCTTAGCTCCCCGGACTAGCGGGAGACCCTCTAGCACAGATACGCAGTATTTT; CDR3: CASSLAPRTSGRPSSTDTQYF
size: NA; V: TRBV28; D: NA; J: TRBJ2-7; DNA: TGTGCCAGCAGTTTTCACCTAGCGTTACTCTCCTACGAGCAGTACTTC; CDR3: CASSFHLALLSYEQYF
size: NA; V: TRBV30; D: TRBD1; J: TRBJ1-6; DNA: TGTGCCTGGGGTCGGACAGGGCCTCTCTATAATTCACCCCTCCACTTT; CDR3: CAWGRTGPLYNSPLHF
size: few; V: TRBV24-1; D: TRBD2; J: TRBJ2-1; DNA: TGTGCCACCAGTGACGCTCGAGCGGGGGGGAGGGATGAGCAGTTCTTC; CDR3: CATSDARAGGRDEQFF